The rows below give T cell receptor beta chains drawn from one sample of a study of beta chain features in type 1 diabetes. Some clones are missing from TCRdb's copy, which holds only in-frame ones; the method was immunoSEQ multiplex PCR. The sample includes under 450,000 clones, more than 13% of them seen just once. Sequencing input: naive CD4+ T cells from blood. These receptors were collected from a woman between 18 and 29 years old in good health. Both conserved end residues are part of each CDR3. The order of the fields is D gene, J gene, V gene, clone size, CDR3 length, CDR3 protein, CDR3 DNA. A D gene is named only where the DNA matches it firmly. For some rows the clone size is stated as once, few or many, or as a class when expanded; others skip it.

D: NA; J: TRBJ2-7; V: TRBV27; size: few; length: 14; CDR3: CASSMHRPPYEQYF; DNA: TGTGCCAGCAGTATGCACAGGCCTCCCTACGAGCAGTACTTC
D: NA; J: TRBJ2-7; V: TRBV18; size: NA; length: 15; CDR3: CASSPRTAGSYEQYF; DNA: TGTGCCAGCTCACCTCGGACAGCCGGTTCTTACGAGCAGTACTTC
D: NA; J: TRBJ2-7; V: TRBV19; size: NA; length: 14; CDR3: CASRMTGQTYEQYF; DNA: TGTGCCAGTAGGATGACAGGTCAGACCTACGAGCAGTACTTC
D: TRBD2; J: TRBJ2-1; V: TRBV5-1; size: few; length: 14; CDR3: CASSLASGYNEQFF; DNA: TGCGCCAGCAGCTTGGCTAGCGGCTACAATGAGCAGTTCTTC
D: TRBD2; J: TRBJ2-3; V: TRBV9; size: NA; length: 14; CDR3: CASSVVAGTDTQYF; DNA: TGTGCCAGCAGCGTAGTAGCGGGAACAGATACGCAGTATTTT
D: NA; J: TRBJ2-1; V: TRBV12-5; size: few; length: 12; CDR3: CASAAQGNEQFF; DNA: TGTGCTAGTGCCGCACAGGGAAATGAGCAGTTCTTC
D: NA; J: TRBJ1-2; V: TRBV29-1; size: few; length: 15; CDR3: CSVEWRLHLAAGYTF; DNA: TGCAGCGTTGAATGGCGGCTGCATTTGGCGGCCGGCTACACCTTC
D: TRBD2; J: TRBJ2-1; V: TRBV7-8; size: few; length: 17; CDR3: CASSWGASGRWWNEQFF; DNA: TGTGCCAGCAGCTGGGGGGCTAGCGGGAGATGGTGGAATGAGCAGTTCTTC
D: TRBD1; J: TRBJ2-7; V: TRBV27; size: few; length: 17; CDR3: CASSDRPPGQGQYEQYF; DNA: TGTGCCAGCAGTGACCGCCCGCCGGGACAGGGACAATACGAGCAGTACTTC
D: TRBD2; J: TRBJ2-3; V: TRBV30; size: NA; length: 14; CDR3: CAWTRLAPTDTQYF; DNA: TGTGCCTGGACTAGACTAGCCCCCACAGATACGCAGTATTTT
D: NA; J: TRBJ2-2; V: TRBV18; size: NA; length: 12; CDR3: CASSPLLRELFF; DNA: TGTGCCAGCTCACCACTTCTCCGGGAGCTGTTTTTT
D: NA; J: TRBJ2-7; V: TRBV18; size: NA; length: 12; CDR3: CASSQEGYEQYF; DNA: TGTGCCAGCTCACAAGAGGGTTACGAGCAGTACTTC
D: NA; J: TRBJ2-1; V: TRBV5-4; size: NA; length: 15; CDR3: CASSYGGRGFNEQFF; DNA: TGTGCCAGCAGCTACGGGGGTCGAGGGTTCAATGAGCAGTTCTTC
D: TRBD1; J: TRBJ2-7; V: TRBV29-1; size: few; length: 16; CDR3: CSVRSTGAHTLYEQYF; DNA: TGCAGCGTTCGCTCGACAGGGGCCCACACCCTCTACGAGCAGTACTTC
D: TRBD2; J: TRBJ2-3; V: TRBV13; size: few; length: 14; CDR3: CASSLSGIGDTQYF; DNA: TGTGCCAGCAGCTTAAGCGGGATTGGAGATACGCAGTATTTT
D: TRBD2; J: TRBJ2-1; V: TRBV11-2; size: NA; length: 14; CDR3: CASRLGLELNEQFF; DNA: TGTGCCAGCAGGTTGGGACTAGAACTTAATGAGCAGTTCTTC
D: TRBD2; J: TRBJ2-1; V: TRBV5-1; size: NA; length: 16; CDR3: CASSFIGTSGNNEQFF; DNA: TGCGCCAGCAGCTTTATCGGGACTAGCGGGAACAATGAGCAGTTCTTC
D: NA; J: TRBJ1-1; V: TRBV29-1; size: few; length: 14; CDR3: CSVAGYTANTEAFF; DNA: TGCAGCGTTGCAGGGTATACGGCCAACACTGAAGCTTTCTTT
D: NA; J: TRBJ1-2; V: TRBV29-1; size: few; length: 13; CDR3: CSVEGAGLYGYTF; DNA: TGCAGCGTTGAGGGGGCTGGACTGTATGGCTACACCTTC
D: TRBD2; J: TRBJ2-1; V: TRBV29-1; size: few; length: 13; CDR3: CSATSGQFNEQFF; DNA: TGCAGCGCGACTAGCGGACAATTCAATGAGCAGTTCTTC
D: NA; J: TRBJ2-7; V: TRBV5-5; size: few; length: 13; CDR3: CASSFKQGYEQYF; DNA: TGTGCCAGCAGCTTTAAGCAGGGGTACGAGCAGTACTTC
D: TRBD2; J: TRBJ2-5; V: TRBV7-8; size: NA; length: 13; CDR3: CASSSGTRETQYF; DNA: TGTGCCAGCAGCAGCGGGACGCGGGAGACCCAGTACTTC
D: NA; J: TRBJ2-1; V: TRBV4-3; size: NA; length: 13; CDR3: CASSPFRGSEQFF; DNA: TGCGCCAGCAGCCCCTTCCGGGGGAGTGAGCAGTTCTTC
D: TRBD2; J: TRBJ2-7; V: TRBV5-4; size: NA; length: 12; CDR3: CASSQPSGRQYF; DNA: TGTGCCAGCAGCCAACCTAGCGGGAGACAGTACTTC
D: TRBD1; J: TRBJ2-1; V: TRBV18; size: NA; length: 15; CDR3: CASSRGQGTANEQFF; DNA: TGTGCCAGCTCGCGGGGACAGGGGACGGCAAATGAGCAGTTCTTC
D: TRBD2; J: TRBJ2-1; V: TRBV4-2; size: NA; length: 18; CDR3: CASSQGGLAGGSYNEQFF; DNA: TGTGCCAGCAGCCAAGGAGGGCTAGCGGGAGGCTCCTACAATGAGCAGTTCTTC
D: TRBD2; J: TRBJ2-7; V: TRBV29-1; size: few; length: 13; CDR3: CSVGGLALGEQYF; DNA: TGCAGCGTTGGAGGACTAGCCCTGGGCGAGCAGTACTTC
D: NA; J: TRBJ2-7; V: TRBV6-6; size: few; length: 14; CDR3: CASTPRGPSYEQYF; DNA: TGTGCCAGCACCCCCAGGGGTCCTTCCTACGAGCAGTACTTC
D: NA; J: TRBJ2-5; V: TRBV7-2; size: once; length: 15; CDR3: CASSSLPGATLTQYF; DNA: TGTGCCAGCAGCTCCCTACCAGGGGCGACTTTGACCCAGTACTTC
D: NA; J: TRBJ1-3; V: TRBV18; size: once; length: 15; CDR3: CASSPLGASGNTIYF; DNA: TGTGCCAGCTCACCTTTAGGGGCCTCTGGAAACACCATATATTTT
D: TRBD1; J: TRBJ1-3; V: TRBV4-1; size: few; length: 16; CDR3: CASSQPRTGAGNTIYF; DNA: TGCGCCAGCAGCCAACCAAGGACAGGGGCTGGAAACACCATATATTTT
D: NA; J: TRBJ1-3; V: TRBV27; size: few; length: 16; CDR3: CASRGGTGYSGNTIYF; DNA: TGTGCCAGCAGAGGCGGTACAGGCTACTCTGGAAACACCATATATTTT
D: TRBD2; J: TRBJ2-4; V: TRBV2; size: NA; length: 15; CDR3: CASSEALAGWHIQYF; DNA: TGTGCCAGCAGTGAAGCGCTAGCGGGGTGGCACATTCAGTACTTC
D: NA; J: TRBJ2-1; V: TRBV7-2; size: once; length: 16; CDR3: CASSLAQGSSYNEQFF; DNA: TGTGCCAGCAGCTTAGCGCAGGGTAGCTCCTACAATGAGCAGTTCTTC
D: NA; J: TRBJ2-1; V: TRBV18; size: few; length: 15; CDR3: CASSPPPLGGNEQFF; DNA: TGTGCCAGCTCACCACCCCCCCTTGGAGGCAATGAGCAGTTCTTC
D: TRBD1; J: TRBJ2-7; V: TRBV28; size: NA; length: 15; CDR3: CASSAWTGVPYEQYF; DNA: TGTGCCAGCAGTGCCTGGACAGGCGTACCCTACGAGCAGTACTTC
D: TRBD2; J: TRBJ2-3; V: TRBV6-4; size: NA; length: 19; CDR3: CASSESARGAGGYTDTQYF; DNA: TGTGCCAGCAGTGAATCAGCTAGAGGAGCGGGGGGGTACACAGATACGCAGTATTTT
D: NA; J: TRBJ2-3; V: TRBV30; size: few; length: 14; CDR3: CAWSRTVLTDTQYF; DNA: TGTGCCTGGAGTCGGACAGTCCTCACAGATACGCAGTATTTT
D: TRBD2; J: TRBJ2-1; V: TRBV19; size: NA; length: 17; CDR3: CASSAGAAGRVGYEQFF; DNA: TGTGCCAGTAGTGCCGGGGCCGCCGGGAGGGTTGGGTATGAGCAGTTCTTC
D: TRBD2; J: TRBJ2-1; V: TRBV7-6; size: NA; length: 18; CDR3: CASSLRSQPGLNYNEQFF; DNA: TGTGCCAGCAGCTTACGGAGCCAGCCGGGACTAAACTACAATGAGCAGTTCTTC
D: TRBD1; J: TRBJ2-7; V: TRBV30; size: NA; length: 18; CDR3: CAFELSTDRGYLSYEQYF; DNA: TGTGCCTTCGAATTGTCAACGGACAGGGGGTACTTATCCTACGAGCAGTACTTC
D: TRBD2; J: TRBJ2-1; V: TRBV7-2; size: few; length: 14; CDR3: CASSPRGGSYEQFF; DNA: TGTGCCAGCAGCCCCCGTGGCGGGAGCTATGAGCAGTTCTTC
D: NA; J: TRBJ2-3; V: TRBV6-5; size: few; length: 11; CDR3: CATGGPAAPYF; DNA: TGTGCCACCGGGGGGCCTGCAGCTCCGTATTTT
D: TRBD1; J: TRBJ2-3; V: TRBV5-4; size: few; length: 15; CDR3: CASSPRTGPTDTQYF; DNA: TGTGCCAGCAGCCCTCGGACAGGGCCCACAGATACGCAGTATTTT
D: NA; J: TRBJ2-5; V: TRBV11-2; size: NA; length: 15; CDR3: CASSLATGLQETQYF; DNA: TGTGCCAGCAGCTTAGCGACGGGATTGCAGGAGACCCAGTACTTC
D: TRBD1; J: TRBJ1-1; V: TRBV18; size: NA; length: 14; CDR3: CASSQQGAGTEAFF; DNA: TGTGCCAGCTCACAACAGGGGGCCGGGACTGAAGCTTTCTTT
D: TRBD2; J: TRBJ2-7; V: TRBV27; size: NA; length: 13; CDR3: CASSSTSGRVEYF; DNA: TGTGCCAGCAGTTCGACTAGCGGGAGGGTAGAGTACTTC
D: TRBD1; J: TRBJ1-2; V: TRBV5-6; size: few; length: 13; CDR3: CASSSDRGYGYTF; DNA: TGTGCCAGCAGCTCCGACAGGGGCTATGGCTACACCTTC
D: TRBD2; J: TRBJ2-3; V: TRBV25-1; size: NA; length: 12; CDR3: CASRGLADTQYF; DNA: TGTGCCAGCAGGGGACTAGCAGATACGCAGTATTTT
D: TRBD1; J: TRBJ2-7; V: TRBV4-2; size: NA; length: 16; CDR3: CASSQGKGQGLYEQYF; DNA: TGTGCCAGCAGCCAAGGCAAGGGACAGGGACTCTACGAGCAGTACTTC
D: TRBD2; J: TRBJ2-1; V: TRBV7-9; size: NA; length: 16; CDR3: CASSPQSLAGGIEQFF; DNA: TGTGCCAGCAGCCCACAAAGCCTAGCGGGAGGTATTGAGCAGTTCTTC
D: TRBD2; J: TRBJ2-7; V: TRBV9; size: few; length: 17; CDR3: CASSGGGMRLALDEQYF; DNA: TGTGCCAGCAGCGGTGGGGGGATGCGACTAGCTCTCGACGAGCAGTACTTC